This is a list of T cell receptor beta chains from one sample in a study of cytomegalovirus exposure and HLA in healthy donors. Generated by immunoSEQ multiplex PCR, the TCRdb table keeps only in-frame clones and is missing some. The sample shows 110,000 to 150,000 clones, about three quarters of them seen only once. The sequenced material came from PBMCs. The receptors were gathered from a male donor in good health and CMV-seronegative. Each CDR3 is given with its conserved first and last residue. A D gene is named only where the DNA matches it firmly. Clone size is not always given. Where it is, it says once, few, many or a class for expanded clones.

d_call j_call v_call clone_size cdr3_aa cdr3_nt
NA TRBJ1-5 TRBV5-1 NA CASSPAGQGQPQHF TGCGCCAGCAGCCCAGCGGGGCAGGGTCAGCCCCAGCATTTT
NA TRBJ2-3 TRBV9 NA CASSVELASTDTQYF TGTGCCAGCAGCGTAGAACTAGCTAGCACAGATACGCAGTATTTT
TRBD1 TRBJ2-3 TRBV6-4 NA CASSDTDRGQTDTQYF TGTGCCAGCAGTGACACGGACAGGGGACAGACAGATACGCAGTATTTT
NA TRBJ2-7 TRBV6-5 NA CASSYSPTGPYEQYF TGTGCCAGCAGTTACTCCCCCACAGGGCCCTACGAGCAGTACTTC
TRBD1 TRBJ2-5 TRBV27 NA CASRLTGKETQYF TGTGCCAGCAGGTTGACAGGGAAAGAGACCCAGTACTTC
TRBD1 TRBJ1-5 TRBV18 NA CASSLGQGVYQPQHF TGTGCCAGCTCACTGGGACAGGGGGTCTATCAGCCCCAGCATTTT
TRBD1 TRBJ2-7 TRBV2 NA CASSAASGGYEQYF TGTGCCAGCAGTGCCGCGTCAGGGGGCTACGAGCAGTACTTC
TRBD1 TRBJ2-5 TRBV5-1 NA CASSLWTGIQETQYF TGCGCCAGCAGCTTGTGGACAGGCATACAAGAGACCCAGTACTTC
TRBD1 TRBJ1-5 TRBV4-2 NA CASSQDRGLVNQPQHF TGTGCCAGCAGCCAAGATAGGGGGCTCGTTAATCAGCCCCAGCATTTT
TRBD1 TRBJ2-6 TRBV9 NA CASREGTGFTGANVLTF TGTGCCAGCAGGGAAGGGACAGGGTTTACTGGGGCCAACGTCCTGACTTTC
TRBD1 TRBJ1-2 TRBV7-9 NA CSSSLQGALNYGYTF TGTTCCAGCAGCTTACAGGGGGCTCTAAACTATGGCTACACCTTC
NA TRBJ1-2 TRBV5-1 NA CASSLMEVTGYTF TGCGCCAGCAGCTTGATGGAGGTCACTGGCTACACCTTC
TRBD1 TRBJ2-3 TRBV15 NA CATSGDRDDTQYF TGTGCCACCAGCGGGGACAGGGATGATACGCAGTATTTT
NA TRBJ1-5 TRBV25-1 NA CASSEAGITNQPQHF TGTGCCAGCAGTGAAGCAGGGATCACCAATCAGCCCCAGCATTTT
TRBD2 TRBJ2-1 TRBV4-1 NA CASSQDRASGTYNEQFF TGCGCCAGCAGCCAAGATAGGGCTAGCGGGACCTACAATGAGCAGTTCTTC
TRBD1 TRBJ1-2 TRBV19 NA CASSIRLGQDGGYTF TGTGCCAGTAGTATTAGGTTGGGACAGGATGGAGGCTACACCTTC
NA TRBJ2-5 TRBV9 NA CASSPRGFQETQYF TGTGCCAGCAGCCCGCGGGGTTTTCAAGAGACCCAGTACTTC
TRBD2 TRBJ2-3 TRBV28 NA CASRGDRPYTSGRIDTQYF TGTGCCAGCAGGGGAGACAGGCCCTATACTAGCGGGAGAATAGATACGCAGTATTTT
TRBD1 TRBJ1-1 TRBV18 NA CASLTSGGTEAFF TGCGCCAGCCTCACGTCAGGGGGGACTGAAGCTTTCTTT
TRBD2 TRBJ2-1 TRBV18 once CASSPWTSNGNEQFF TGTGCCAGCTCACCCTGGACTAGCAACGGCAATGAGCAGTTCTTC
NA TRBJ2-1 TRBV27 NA CASGEAYLSYNEQFF TGTGCCAGCGGTGAGGCTTACCTCTCCTACAATGAGCAGTTCTTC
NA TRBJ2-7 TRBV6-6 NA CASSQGDEQYF TGTGCCAGCAGCCAGGGCGACGAGCAGTACTTC
TRBD1 TRBJ1-4 TRBV7-8 many CASSQGAFVEKLFF TGTGCCAGCAGCCAGGGGGCATTTGTAGAAAAACTGTTTTTT
TRBD1 TRBJ1-1 TRBV6-1 NA CASSQTGPTEAFF TGTGCCAGCAGTCAGACAGGGCCAACTGAAGCTTTCTTT
TRBD2 TRBJ2-7 TRBV18 NA CASSPPVRQREGYEQYF TGTGCCAGCTCACCACCTGTGAGGCAGCGGGAGGGTTACGAGCAGTACTTC
TRBD1 TRBJ2-7 TRBV27 NA CASSADRVFNEQYF TGTGCCAGCAGTGCTGACAGGGTTTTCAACGAGCAGTACTTC
TRBD2 TRBJ2-1 TRBV29-1 NA CSGKGTSSLPSYNEQFF TGCAGCGGAAAGGGGACTAGCTCCCTCCCCTCCTACAATGAGCAGTTCTTC
TRBD1 TRBJ1-5 TRBV29-1 NA CSVVPGGGQPQHF TGCAGCGTTGTCCCAGGGGGCGGTCAGCCCCAGCATTTT
TRBD2 TRBJ2-7 TRBV12-5 NA CASGLVLAGTDEQYF TGTGCTAGTGGCTTGGTACTAGCGGGGACTGACGAGCAGTACTTC
TRBD1 TRBJ1-5 TRBV6-1 NA CASSDLLRGYQPQHF TGTGCCAGCAGTGATCTCCTCAGGGGGTATCAGCCCCAGCATTTT
TRBD1 TRBJ2-7 TRBV13 NA CASSLISGQGAGWYEQYF TGTGCCAGCAGCTTAATTTCGGGACAGGGGGCAGGTTGGTACGAGCAGTACTTC
TRBD1 TRBJ1-2 TRBV6-6 NA CASTNRDRGGGYTF TGTGCCAGCACGAACCGGGACAGGGGAGGGGGCTACACCTTC
TRBD2 TRBJ2-5 TRBV15 NA CATSRDFSGGFQETQYF TGTGCCACCAGCAGAGATTTCAGCGGGGGGTTCCAAGAGACCCAGTACTTC
NA TRBJ2-7 TRBV7-3 NA CASSLDSTYEQYF TGTGCCAGCAGCTTAGATTCTACCTACGAGCAGTACTTC
TRBD1 TRBJ1-2 TRBV2 NA CASTQTGLYGYTF TGTGCCAGCACTCAGACAGGGCTCTATGGCTACACCTTC
TRBD2 TRBJ2-7 TRBV15 NA CATSGALAGASLGTHYEQYF TGTGCCACCAGCGGGGCTTTAGCGGGAGCCTCTCTAGGGACCCATTACGAGCAGTACTTC
TRBD2 TRBJ2-5 TRBV5-1 NA CASSLGLAGGPQETQYF TGCGCCAGCAGTCTGGGGCTAGCGGGAGGACCCCAAGAGACCCAGTACTTC
NA TRBJ1-1 TRBV19 few CASSLEQGNTEAFF TGTGCCAGTAGTCTCGAACAGGGGAACACTGAAGCTTTCTTT
NA TRBJ1-6 TRBV6-6 NA CASSYSRGSSPLHF TGTGCCAGCAGTTACTCGAGGGGGTCTTCACCCCTCCACTTT
TRBD2 TRBJ2-3 TRBV7-8 NA CASSLRRGGLADTQYF TGTGCCAGCAGCTTACGGCGGGGAGGGCTGGCAGATACGCAGTATTTT
NA TRBJ2-2 TRBV7-9 NA CASSPQDSTNTGELFF TGTGCCAGCAGCCCCCAGGACAGCACGAACACCGGGGAGCTGTTTTTT
NA TRBJ1-2 TRBV10-1 NA CASHDNLNYGYTF TGCGCCAGCCACGACAACTTGAACTATGGCTACACCTTC
TRBD2 TRBJ2-3 TRBV4-1 once CASSHLLAGAHDTQYF TGCGCCAGCAGCCATCTCCTAGCGGGGGCCCACGATACGCAGTATTTT
NA TRBJ1-2 TRBV5-6 NA CASSPADRSPHGYTF TGTGCCAGCAGCCCGGCGGACAGATCTCCCCATGGCTACACCTTC
NA TRBJ2-1 TRBV27 NA CASRVAEVYNEQFF TGTGCCAGCAGAGTTGCAGAGGTCTACAATGAGCAGTTCTTC
NA TRBJ1-1 TRBV29-1 NA CSVEVGPEAFF TGCAGCGTTGAAGTTGGGCCTGAAGCTTTCTTT
TRBD2 TRBJ2-7 TRBV12-5 NA CASGLGLAGESEQYF TGTGCTAGTGGTTTGGGACTAGCGGGAGAAAGCGAGCAGTACTTC
NA TRBJ2-4 TRBV27 NA CASSPADRLNIQYF TGTGCCAGCAGTCCCGCAGACAGGTTAAACATTCAGTACTTC
NA TRBJ1-6 TRBV10-3 once CAISTNDNINSPLHF TGTGCCATCAGTACCAACGACAACATTAATTCACCCCTCCACTTT